The 26 T cell receptor beta chains in this list originate from one sample, sequenced in a study of T cell changes during pregnancy in multiple sclerosis. TCRdb's copy holds only in-frame clones and misses some; the assay was immunoSEQ multiplex PCR. The sample lists tens of thousands of clones; approximately 92% were seen once. The sample was peripheral blood, taken after pregnancy. Every receptor here comes from a female donor with multiple sclerosis, enrolled in a pregnancy study.

This clone was recorded once. The chain links TRBV2 to TRBJ2-2; TRBD2 matches at 11 bases. Unmatched junction bases numbered 0, after V lost 4 bases and J lost 5 bases. This CDR3 region has 14 residues. Looked up from germline, CDR1 is SNHLY and CDR2 is FYNNEI. The CDR3 is CASSGTSGTGELFF. For the CDR3, the DNA is TGTGCCAGCAGTGGGACTAGCGGGACCGGGGAGCTGTTTTTT.

J is TRBJ1-2 and V is TRBV18; TRBD1 aligns across 8 bases. The trim removed 3 bases at V and 4 bases at J, leaving 4 bases unmatched. The CDR3 is 14 amino acids. The germline V gene encodes CDR1 KGHSH and CDR2 LQKENI. CDR3 sequence: CASSPRGRPYGYTF. The DNA of the CDR3 is TGTGCCAGCTCACCCAGGGGGCGCCCCTATGGCTACACCTTC. The full variable domain, completed using reference TRBV18 and TRBJ1-2, is NAGVMQNPRHLVRRRGQEARLRCSPMKGHSHVYWYRQLPEEGLKFMVYLQKENIIDESGMPKERFSAEFPKEGPSILRIQQVVRGDSAAYFCASSPRGRPYGYTFGSGTRLTVV.

The V call is TRBV6-5, the J call TRBJ2-3; a weak D match, TRBD1 (6 bases). From germline, CDR1 is MNHEY and CDR2 SVGAGI. The CDR3 extends over 15 amino acids. Deletions cut 2 bases from V and 0 bases from J, with 9 bases between. CDR3 sequence: CASSYLGTSTDTQYF. The DNA of the CDR3 is TGTGCCAGCAGTTACCTAGGGACAAGCACAGATACGCAGTATTTT.

V gene TRBV7-2 combines with J gene TRBJ2-7; TRBD1 aligns across 10 bases. Looked up from germline, CDR1 is SGHTA and CDR2 is FQGNSA. Unmatched junction bases numbered 8, after V lost 5 bases and J lost 1 base. This CDR3 is built from 16 residues. CDR3 nucleotide sequence: TGTGCCAGCAGCCCTTCCGGGACAGGGGTTTCCTACGAGCAGTACTTC. Translated: CASSPSGTGVSYEQYF.

The J gene is TRBJ1-1, the V gene TRBV27; TRBD1 might be the D (6 bases). V gave up 6 bases and J gave up 0 bases, with 20 bases separating them. CDR3 length: 17 amino acids. Germline CDR1 reads MNHEY; CDR2 reads SMNVEV (reference sequence). The CDR3: CASSFYSTGQMNTEAFF. As DNA, the CDR3 is TGTGCCAGCAGCTTCTATTCGACAGGACAGATGAACACTGAAGCTTTCTTT.

This clone was observed a few times. The J gene is TRBJ2-1, the V gene TRBV27, with D possibly matching TRBD2 (5 bases). Per germline, CDR1 MNHEY and CDR2 SMNVEV (reference sequence). This CDR3 region has 19 residues. V was pared by 3 bases and J by 3 bases, with 24 bases between. The CDR3 region has the DNA TGTGCCAGCAGTTTTGCGGGTTCCGACATAGGATCTTTCTACAATGAGCAGTTCTTC. Its translation is CASSFAGSDIGSFYNEQFF.

J is TRBJ1-2 and V is TRBV6-5; D may be TRBD1 (5 bases). The CDR3 is 14 residues long. Germline V gene sequence: CDR1 MNHEY, CDR2 SVGAGI. V was trimmed by 3 bases and J by 6 bases, leaving 14 bases between them. The CDR3 reads CASSYQRGWDGYTF. The CDR3 DNA reads as TGTGCCAGCAGTTATCAGCGGGGGTGGGATGGCTACACCTTC.

The chain links TRBV19 to TRBJ1-6; 12 nucleotides align to TRBD1. The germline CDR1 and CDR2 sequences are LNHDA and SQIVND (reference sequence). V was pared by 3 bases and J by 9 bases, with 0 bases of the junction left unmatched. CDR3 length: 14 residues. In DNA, the CDR3 is TGTGCCAGTAGTATGGGACAGGGGGCTTCACCCCTCCACTTT. Amino acids: CASSMGQGASPLHF.

CDR3 sequence reads: CASSPGQNTEAFF. CDR3 DNA: TGTGCCAGCAGTCCGGGACAGAACACTGAAGCTTTCTTT. The chain combines TRBV28 with TRBJ1-1, with D tentatively TRBD1 (6 bases). Germline CDR1 is MDHEN and CDR2 is SYDVKM. CDR3 length: 13 amino acids. Trimming removed 5 bases at V and 1 base at J, with 8 bases between. The full variable domain, its missing parts supplied by reference TRBV28 and TRBJ1-1, is DVKVTQSSRYLVKRTGEKVFLECVQDMDHENMFWYRQDPGLGLRLIYFSYDVKMKEKGDIPEGYSVSREKKERFSLILESASTNQTSMYLCASSPGQNTEAFFGQGTRLTVV.

The chain combines TRBV27 with TRBJ2-5; 7 nucleotides match TRBD2. Germline V gene sequence: CDR1 MNHEY, CDR2 SMNVEV (reference sequence). The ends lost 7 bases at V and 4 bases at J; junction bases unmatched: 9. The CDR3 covers 14 residues. This chain's CDR3 is CASTERGGLETQYF. CDR3 coding DNA: TGTGCCAGCACCGAGAGGGGAGGGTTAGAGACCCAGTACTTC.

The chain has TRBV7-2 and TRBJ1-5; D ambiguous. Germline-derived CDR1 and CDR2 are SGHTA and FQGNSA. This CDR3 has 13 amino acids. The V gene lost 5 bases and the J gene lost 6 bases, with 11 bases spanning the gap. The CDR3 reads CASSPLETQPQHF. The CDR3 DNA follows: TGTGCCAGCAGCCCTCTGGAGACTCAGCCCCAGCATTTT.

The V gene is TRBV6-5, the J gene TRBJ1-2, with D maybe TRBD1 (5 bases). The germline CDR1 and CDR2 sequences are MNHEY and SVGAGI. The V gene lost 5 bases and the J gene lost 4 bases, with 17 bases spanning the gap. This CDR3 is built from 15 residues. The CDR3 DNA is TGTGCCAGCAGTCTAGAGCCCACAGGATCCTATGGCTACACCTTC. It is translated as CASSLEPTGSYGYTF.

The V gene is TRBV9, the J gene TRBJ1-1, with a possible D match to TRBD1 (5 bases). The V end was cut by 2 bases, the J end by 3 bases, with 11 bases between. The CDR3 extends over 14 amino acids. CDR1 and CDR2 (germline): SGDLS, YYNGEE. In nucleotides, the CDR3 is TGTGCCAGCAGCGTGGGCCGGGACTACACTGAAGCTTTCTTT. Translated, it gives CASSVGRDYTEAFF. Supplemented by reference TRBV9 and TRBJ1-1, the full variable domain reads DSGVTQTPKHLITATGQRVTLRCSPRSGDLSVYWYQQSLDQGLQFLIQYYNGEERAKGNILERFSAQQFPDLHSELNLSSLELGDSALYFCASSVGRDYTEAFFGQGTRLTVV.

This chain links TRBV4-3 with TRBJ1-5; D is uncertain. Per the germline V gene, CDR1 is LGHNA and CDR2 is YSLEER. This CDR3 region has 14 residues. The V and J ends lost 0 bases and 4 bases respectively, with 7 bases between them. The CDR3 DNA reads as TGCGCCAGCAGCCAAGATGGCCTTAATCAGCCCCAGCATTTT. Protein sequence: CASSQDGLNQPQHF.

There are a few counts of this clone. J is TRBJ2-7 and V is TRBV29-1; D may be TRBD2 (5 bases). Germline V gene data show CDR1 as SQVTM and CDR2 as ANQGSEA. Trimming stripped 7 bases from V and 2 bases from J, with 9 bases between. The CDR3 is 11 amino acids. The CDR3, as DNA: TGCAGCGCTCGGAGGACCTACGAGCAGTACTTC. Translated, it gives CSARRTYEQYF.

The gene calls are TRBV6-5 and TRBJ2-1; D is perhaps TRBD1 (6 bases). Between the trimmed V and J ends, which lost 6 bases and 8 bases, there was a span of 17 bases. The length of the CDR3 is 14 residues. Germline V gene sequence: CDR1 MNHEY, CDR2 SVGAGI. The CDR3 loop is CASRPRGYSDEQFF. The DNA of the CDR3 is TGTGCCAGCAGGCCCAGGGGCTACAGCGATGAGCAGTTCTTC.

This clone showed up just once. The chain carries TRBV5-6 and TRBJ2-7, with 8 bases that match TRBD1. CDR1 SGHDT and CDR2 YYEEEE come from the germline V gene. The ends lost 1 base at V and 7 bases at J; junction bases unmatched: 16. The CDR3 has 17 residues. The CDR3 reads CASSLPPAGGILGEQYF. The CDR3 DNA sequence: TGTGCCAGCAGCTTGCCCCCGGCAGGGGGCATTTTAGGGGAGCAGTACTTC.

Of note for this clone: Germline is not matched at one junction end, which may reflect a read error. This chain connects TRBV6-5 to TRBJ2-7; maybe TRBD1 (7 bases). In germline, CDR1 is MNHEY, CDR2 SVGAGI. There are 15 residues in the CDR3. The CDR3 DNA follows: TGTGCCAGCAGCTACTCGGCCCCAGGGGGGCACGAGCAGTACTTC. This codes for CASSYSAPGGHEQYF.

The table lists this clone with a count of one. V and J are TRBV21-1 and TRBJ1-1. TRBV21-1 constitutes a pseudogene. CDR3 length: 18 residues. For the CDR3, the DNA is TGTGCCAGCAGCAATGGTATTCCCTGGGGGGTAATGAACACTGAAGCTTTCTTT. Amino acids: CASSNGIPWGVMNTEAFF.

The chain couples TRBV7-4 to TRBJ1-2; 8 bases line up with TRBD1. Looked up from germline, CDR1 is SGHVT and CDR2 is SQSDAQ. This CDR3 region has 17 residues. The J segment lost 3 bases and the V segment lost 1 base, leaving 10 bases of the junction unmatched. CDR3: CASSLVVWTGPYYGYTF. CDR3 in DNA: TGTGCCAGCAGCTTAGTAGTATGGACAGGGCCATACTATGGCTACACCTTC.

V and J are TRBV5-1 and TRBJ1-1; the match to TRBD1 covers 7 bases. With 1 base clipped from V and 1 base from J, the junction kept 4 bases outside the gene matches. CDR3 length equals 15 residues. Looked up from germline, CDR1 is SGHRS and CDR2 is YFSETQ. The CDR3 DNA follows: TGCGCCAGCAGCTTGACGGGACAGTCGAACACTGAAGCTTTCTTT. It translates to CASSLTGQSNTEAFF.

This chain uses TRBV6-5 with TRBJ1-5, with D perhaps TRBD1 (5 bases). Trimming stripped 5 bases from V and 11 bases from J, with 16 bases between. The length of the CDR3 is 13 residues. CDR1 and CDR2 (germline): MNHEY, SVGAGI. The CDR3 region is CASSGGVASTQHF. The CDR3 DNA reads as TGTGCCAGCAGTGGGGGGGTTGCCTCGACCCAGCATTTT.

This chain links TRBV19 with TRBJ1-3; D unresolved. This CDR3 comprises 15 residues. V was pared by 5 bases and J by 2 bases, with 13 bases between. Germline loops: CDR1 LNHDA, CDR2 SQIVND (reference sequence). CDR3 protein: CASSSPDNTGNTIYF. The CDR3 nucleotides are TGTGCCAGTAGTTCGCCCGACAATACTGGAAACACCATATATTTT. Drawing the rest from reference TRBV19 and TRBJ1-3, the complete variable domain is DGGITQSPKYLFRKEGQNVTLSCEQNLNHDAMYWYRQDPGQGLRLIYYSQIVNDFQKGDIAEGYSVSREKKESFPLTVTSAQKNPTAFYLCASSSPDNTGNTIYFGEGSWLTVV.

The J gene is TRBJ1-6, the V gene TRBV7-6, with a weak D call TRBD1 (5 bases). V lost 3 bases and J 7 bases, leaving 13 bases between the germline ends. Per the germline V gene, CDR1 is SGHVS and CDR2 is FNYEAQ. This CDR3 is 15 amino acids long. The CDR3 loop reads CASSLGPGRNSPLHF. The CDR3 DNA reads as TGTGCCAGCAGCTTGGGCCCAGGGCGCAATTCACCCCTCCACTTT. Full variable domain (missing parts from reference TRBV7-6 and TRBJ1-6): GAGVSQSPRYKVTKRGQDVALRCDPISGHVSLYWYRQALGQGPEFLTYFNYEAQQDKSGLPNDRFSAERPEGSISTLTIQRTEQRDSAMYRCASSLGPGRNSPLHFGNGTRLTVT.

V is TRBV12-5 and J is TRBJ1-3; TRBD1 aligns across 7 bases. Looked up from germline, CDR1 is LGHNT and CDR2 is FRNRAP. The CDR3 contains 15 residues. The ends lost 6 bases at V and 5 bases at J; junction bases unmatched: 10. The CDR3 nucleotides read TGTGCTAGTGGATTCTTACAGGGGCTGAGAAACACCATATATTTT. This encodes CASGFLQGLRNTIYF.

V usage is TRBV30 and J usage is TRBJ1-2, with unresolved D. The germline gives CDR1 GTSNPN, CDR2 SVGIG (reference sequence). V shed 2 bases and J shed 0 bases, with 13 bases lying between them. This CDR3 spans 15 amino acids. The CDR3 reads CAWSRPGTPNYGYTF. The CDR3 DNA is TGTGCCTGGAGTCGGCCAGGCACACCTAACTATGGCTACACCTTC.